This TCR beta chain was sequenced for a study of blood T cell repertoires in COVID-19. Turning to the study itself: Material from acute and convalescent COVID-19 was sourced from the United States, Italy and Spain. Sample material is recorded as cDNA or gDNA derived from T cells, B-cell-depleted T cells, or PBMCs.

The authors' processing: Reference gene primer amplification gave estimated nucleated cell counts. Sequenced by immunoSEQ multiplex PCR; TCRdb stores in-frame clones only, minus some. Clone size and V and J calls were adopted from that table, with D and trimming inferred from the DNA. Of about 120,000 clones listed, around 81% are singletons. The CDR3 spans 13 residues. CDR1 is MNHEY and CDR2 is SVGAGI in the germline V gene. V lost 10 bases to trimming and J lost 4 bases; unmatched junction nucleotides: 6. The chain uses TRBV6-5 and TRBJ2-1, with TRBD1 matching over 8 bases. This clonotype was obtained from a woman aged 45-59 years with acute or convalescent COVID-19. The sequencing input was peripheral blood. The chain's CDR3 is CATGQGSYNEQFF. The DNA of the CDR3 is TGTGCCACAGGACAGGGATCATACAATGAGCAGTTCTTC.